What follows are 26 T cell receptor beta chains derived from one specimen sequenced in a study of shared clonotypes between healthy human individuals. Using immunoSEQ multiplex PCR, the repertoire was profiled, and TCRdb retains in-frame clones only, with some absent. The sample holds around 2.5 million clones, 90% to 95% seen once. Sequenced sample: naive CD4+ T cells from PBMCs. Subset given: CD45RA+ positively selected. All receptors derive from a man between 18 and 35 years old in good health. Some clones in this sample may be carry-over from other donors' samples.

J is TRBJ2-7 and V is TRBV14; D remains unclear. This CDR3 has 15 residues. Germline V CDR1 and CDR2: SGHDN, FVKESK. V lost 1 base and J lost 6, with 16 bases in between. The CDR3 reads CASSQGPYTWIEQYF. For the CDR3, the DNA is TGTGCCAGCAGCCAAGGTCCCTATACGTGGATCGAGCAGTACTTC.

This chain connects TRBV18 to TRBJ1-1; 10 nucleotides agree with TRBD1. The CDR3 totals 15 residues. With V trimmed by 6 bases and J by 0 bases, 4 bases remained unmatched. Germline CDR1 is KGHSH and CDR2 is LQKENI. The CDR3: CASSRDRGLNTEAFF. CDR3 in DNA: TGTGCCAGCTCGAGGGACAGGGGATTGAACACTGAAGCTTTCTTT. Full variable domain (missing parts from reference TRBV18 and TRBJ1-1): NAGVMQNPRHLVRRRGQEARLRCSPMKGHSHVYWYRQLPEEGLKFMVYLQKENIIDESGMPKERFSAEFPKEGPSILRIQQVVRGDSAAYFCASSRDRGLNTEAFFGQGTRLTVV.

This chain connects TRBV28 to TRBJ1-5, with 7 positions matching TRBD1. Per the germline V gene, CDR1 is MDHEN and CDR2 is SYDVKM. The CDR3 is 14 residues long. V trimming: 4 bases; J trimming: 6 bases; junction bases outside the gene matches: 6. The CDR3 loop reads CASSSPDRVQPQHF. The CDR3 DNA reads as TGTGCCAGCAGTTCACCTGACAGGGTTCAGCCCCAGCATTTT.

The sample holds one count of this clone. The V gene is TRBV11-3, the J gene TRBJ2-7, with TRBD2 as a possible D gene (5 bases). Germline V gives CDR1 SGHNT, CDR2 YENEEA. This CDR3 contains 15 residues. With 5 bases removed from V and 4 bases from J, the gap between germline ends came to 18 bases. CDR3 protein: CASSRSYGSGYEQYF. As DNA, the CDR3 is TGTGCCAGCAGCCGCAGTTATGGGTCGGGATACGAGCAGTACTTC.

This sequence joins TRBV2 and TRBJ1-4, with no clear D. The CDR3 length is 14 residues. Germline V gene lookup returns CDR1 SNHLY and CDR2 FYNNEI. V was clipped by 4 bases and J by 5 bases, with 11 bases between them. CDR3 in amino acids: CASSALRGNEKLFF. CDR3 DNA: TGTGCCAGCAGTGCCCTTCGGGGAAATGAAAAACTGTTTTTT.

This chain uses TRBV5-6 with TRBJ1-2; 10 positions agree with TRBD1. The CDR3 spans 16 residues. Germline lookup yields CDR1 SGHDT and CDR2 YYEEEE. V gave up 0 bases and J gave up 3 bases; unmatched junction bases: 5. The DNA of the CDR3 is TGTGCCAGCAGCTTGGCCTTGGGGACAGGGGACTATGGCTACACCTTC. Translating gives CASSLALGTGDYGYTF.

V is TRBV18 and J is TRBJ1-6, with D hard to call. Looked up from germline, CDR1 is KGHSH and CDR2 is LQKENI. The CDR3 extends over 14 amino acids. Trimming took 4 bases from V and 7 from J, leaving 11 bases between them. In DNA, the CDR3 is TGTGCCAGCTCACGCGGATCCGAGAATTCACCCCTCCACTTT. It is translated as CASSRGSENSPLHF.

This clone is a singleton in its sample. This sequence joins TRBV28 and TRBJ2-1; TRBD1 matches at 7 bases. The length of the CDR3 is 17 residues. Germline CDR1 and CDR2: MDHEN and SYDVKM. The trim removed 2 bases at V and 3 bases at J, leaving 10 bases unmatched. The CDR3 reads CASSLPPRAGGYNEQFF. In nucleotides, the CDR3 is TGTGCCAGCAGTTTACCCCCTCGGGCAGGGGGCTACAATGAGCAGTTCTTC. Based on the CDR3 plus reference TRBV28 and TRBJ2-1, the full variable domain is DVKVTQSSRYLVKRTGEKVFLECVQDMDHENMFWYRQDPGLGLRLIYFSYDVKMKEKGDIPEGYSVSREKKERFSLILESASTNQTSMYLCASSLPPRAGGYNEQFFGPGTRLTVL.

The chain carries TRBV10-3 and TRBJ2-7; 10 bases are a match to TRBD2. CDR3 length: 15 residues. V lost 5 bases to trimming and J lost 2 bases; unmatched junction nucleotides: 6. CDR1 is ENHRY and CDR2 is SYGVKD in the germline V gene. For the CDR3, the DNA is TGTGCCATCAGTCTGGCTAGCGGGAGTCCCTACGAGCAGTACTTC. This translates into CAISLASGSPYEQYF.

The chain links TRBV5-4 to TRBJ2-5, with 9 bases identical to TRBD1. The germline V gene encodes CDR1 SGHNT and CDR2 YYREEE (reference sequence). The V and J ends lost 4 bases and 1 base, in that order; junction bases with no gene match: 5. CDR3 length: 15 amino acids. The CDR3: CASSNGQGRQETQYF. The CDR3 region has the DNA TGTGCCAGCAGCAATGGACAGGGGCGCCAAGAGACCCAGTACTTC. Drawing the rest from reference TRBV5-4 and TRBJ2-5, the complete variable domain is ETGVTQSPTHLIKTRGQQVTLRCSSQSGHNTVSWYQQALGQGPQFIFQYYREEENGRGNFPPRFSGLQFPNYSSELNVNALELDDSALYLCASSNGQGRQETQYFGPGTRLLVL.

CDR3 loop: CASSYRRVTEAFF. The CDR3 DNA sequence: TGTGCCAGCAGTTACCGCAGGGTCACTGAAGCTTTCTTT. The genes are TRBV6-5 and TRBJ1-1; weak D call: TRBD1 (5 bases). The V end lost 2 bases, the J end lost 4 bases, and 8 bases lay between the germline ends. Germline CDR1 and CDR2: MNHEY and SVGAGI. This CDR3 region has 13 residues.

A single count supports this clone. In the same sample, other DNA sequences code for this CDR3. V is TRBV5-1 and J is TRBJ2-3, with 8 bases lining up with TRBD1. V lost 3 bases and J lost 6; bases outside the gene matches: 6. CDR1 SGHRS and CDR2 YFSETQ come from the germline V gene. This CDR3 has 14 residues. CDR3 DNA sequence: TGCGCCAGCAGCTCCGGACAGGGTCGGGATACGCAGTATTTT. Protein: CASSSGQGRDTQYF.

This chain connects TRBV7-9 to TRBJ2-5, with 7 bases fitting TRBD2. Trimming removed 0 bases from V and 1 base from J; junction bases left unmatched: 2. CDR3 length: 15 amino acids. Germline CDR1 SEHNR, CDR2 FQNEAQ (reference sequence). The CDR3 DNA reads TGTGCCAGCAGCTTAGCCCTAGCGGCCCAAGAGACCCAGTACTTC. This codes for CASSLALAAQETQYF.

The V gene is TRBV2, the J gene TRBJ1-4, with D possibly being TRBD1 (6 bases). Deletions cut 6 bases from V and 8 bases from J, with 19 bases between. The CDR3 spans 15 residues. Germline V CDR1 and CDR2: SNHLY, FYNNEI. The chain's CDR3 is CASRPGGTGGEKLFF. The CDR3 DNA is TGTGCCAGCAGGCCGGGGGGCACGGGTGGGGAAAAACTGTTTTTT.

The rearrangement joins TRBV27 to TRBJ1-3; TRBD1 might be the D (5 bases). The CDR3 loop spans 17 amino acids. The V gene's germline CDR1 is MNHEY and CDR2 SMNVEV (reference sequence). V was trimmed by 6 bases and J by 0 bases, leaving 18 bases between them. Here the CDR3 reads CASRRLGVGDSGNTIYF. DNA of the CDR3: TGTGCCAGCAGACGCCTAGGTGTGGGGGACTCTGGAAACACCATATATTTT.

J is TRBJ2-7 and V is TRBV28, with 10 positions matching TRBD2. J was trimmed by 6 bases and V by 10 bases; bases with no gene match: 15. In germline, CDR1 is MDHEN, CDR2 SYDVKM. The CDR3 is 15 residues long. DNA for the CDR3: TGTGCCACCCACGTCTTTAGCGGGGGGACTGTCGAGCAGTACTTC. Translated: CATHVFSGGTVEQYF.

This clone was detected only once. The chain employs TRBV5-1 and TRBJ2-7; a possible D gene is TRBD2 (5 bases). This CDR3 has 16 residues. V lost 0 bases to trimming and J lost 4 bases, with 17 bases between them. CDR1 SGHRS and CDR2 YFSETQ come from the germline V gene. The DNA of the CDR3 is TGCGCCAGCAGCTTGGCCAGCGGAGCTAACTCGTACGAGCAGTACTTC. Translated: CASSLASGANSYEQYF.

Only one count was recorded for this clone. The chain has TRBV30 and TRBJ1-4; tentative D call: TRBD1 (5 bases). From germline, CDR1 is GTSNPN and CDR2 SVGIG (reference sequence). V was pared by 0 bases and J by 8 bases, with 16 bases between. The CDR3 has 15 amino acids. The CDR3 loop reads CAWSVQLSGEEKLFF. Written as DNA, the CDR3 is TGTGCCTGGAGTGTGCAGCTTTCGGGGGAGGAAAAACTGTTTTTT.

CDR3 in amino acids: CASTYPGGAGILDTGELFF. CDR3 coding DNA: TGTGCCAGTACCTACCCGGGGGGGGCCGGGATATTGGACACCGGGGAGCTGTTTTTT. The chain employs TRBV19 and TRBJ2-2, with 8 nucleotides matching TRBD2. Losses at the gene ends were 7 bases for V and 3 bases for J; bases not matched to a gene: 19. The CDR3 extends over 19 amino acids. The V gene's germline CDR1 is LNHDA and CDR2 SQIVND (reference sequence).

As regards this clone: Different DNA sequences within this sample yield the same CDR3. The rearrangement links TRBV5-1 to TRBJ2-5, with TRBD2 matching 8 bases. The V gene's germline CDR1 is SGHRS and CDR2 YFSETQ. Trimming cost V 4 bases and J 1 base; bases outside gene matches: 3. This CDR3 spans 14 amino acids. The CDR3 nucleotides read TGCGCCAGCAGCCCCGGGGGGGCCCAAGAGACCCAGTACTTC. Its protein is CASSPGGAQETQYF.

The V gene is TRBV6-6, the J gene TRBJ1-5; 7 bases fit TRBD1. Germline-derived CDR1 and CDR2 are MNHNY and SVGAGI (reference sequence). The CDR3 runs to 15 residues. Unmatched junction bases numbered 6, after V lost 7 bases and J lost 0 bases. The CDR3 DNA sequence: TGTGCCAGCAATACCGGGACAGCTAGCAATCAGCCCCAGCATTTT. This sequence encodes CASNTGTASNQPQHF.

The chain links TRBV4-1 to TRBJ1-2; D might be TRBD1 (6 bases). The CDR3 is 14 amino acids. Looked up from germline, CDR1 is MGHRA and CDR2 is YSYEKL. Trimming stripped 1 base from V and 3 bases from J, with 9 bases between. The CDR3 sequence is CASSQVGGYYGYTF. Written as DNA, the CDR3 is TGCGCCAGCAGCCAAGTTGGGGGCTACTATGGCTACACCTTC.

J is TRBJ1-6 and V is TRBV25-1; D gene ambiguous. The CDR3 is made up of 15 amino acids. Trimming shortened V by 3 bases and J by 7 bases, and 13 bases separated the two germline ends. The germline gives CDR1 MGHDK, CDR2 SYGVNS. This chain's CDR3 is CASSDGQVRNSPLHF. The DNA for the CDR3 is TGTGCCAGCAGTGATGGTCAGGTCAGGAATTCACCCCTCCACTTT.

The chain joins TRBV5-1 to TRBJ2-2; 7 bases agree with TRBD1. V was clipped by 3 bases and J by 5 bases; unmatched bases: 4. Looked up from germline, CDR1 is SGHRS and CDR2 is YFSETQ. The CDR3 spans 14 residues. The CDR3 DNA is TGCGCCAGCAGCTACAAACAGGGGACCGGGGAGCTGTTTTTT. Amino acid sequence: CASSYKQGTGELFF.

The CDR3 here is CASSPGGRDTDTQYF. The CDR3 coding sequence is TGTGCCAGCAGCCCCGGCGGGAGGGACACAGATACGCAGTATTTT. J is TRBJ2-3 and V is TRBV9; 9 bases fit TRBD2. V lost 4 bases and J lost 2; bases outside the gene matches: 5. Germline V gene data show CDR1 as SGDLS and CDR2 as YYNGEE. The CDR3 length is 15 residues.

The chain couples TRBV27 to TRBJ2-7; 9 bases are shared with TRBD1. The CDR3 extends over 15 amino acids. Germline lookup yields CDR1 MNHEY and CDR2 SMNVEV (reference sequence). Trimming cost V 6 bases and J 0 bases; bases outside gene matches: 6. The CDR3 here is CASRIDRGGSYEQYF. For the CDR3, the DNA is TGTGCCAGCAGAATAGACAGGGGGGGCTCCTACGAGCAGTACTTC.